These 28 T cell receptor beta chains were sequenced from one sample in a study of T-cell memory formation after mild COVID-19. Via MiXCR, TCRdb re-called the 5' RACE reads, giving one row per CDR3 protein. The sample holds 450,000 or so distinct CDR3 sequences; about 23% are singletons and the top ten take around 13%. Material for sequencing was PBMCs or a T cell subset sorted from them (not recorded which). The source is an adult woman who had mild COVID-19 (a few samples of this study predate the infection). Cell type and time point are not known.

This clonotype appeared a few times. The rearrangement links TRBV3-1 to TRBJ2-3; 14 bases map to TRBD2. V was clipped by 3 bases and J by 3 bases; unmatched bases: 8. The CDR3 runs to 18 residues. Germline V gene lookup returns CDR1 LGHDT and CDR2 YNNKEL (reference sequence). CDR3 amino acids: CASSHSGLAGGRTDTQYF. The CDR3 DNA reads TGTGCCAGCAGCCACTCCGGACTAGCGGGGGGCCGTACAGATACGCAGTATTTT.

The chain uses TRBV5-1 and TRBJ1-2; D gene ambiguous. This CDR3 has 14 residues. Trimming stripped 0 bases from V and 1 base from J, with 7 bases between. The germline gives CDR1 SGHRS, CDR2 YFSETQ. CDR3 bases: TGCGCCAGCAGCTTGGTAACGTTTAACTATGGCTACACCTTC. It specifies CASSLVTFNYGYTF.

The CDR3 region has the DNA TGCAGTGCTAGAGAGACTCTCAATCAGCCCCAGCATTTT. This translates into CSARETLNQPQHF. This rearrangement joins TRBV20-1 to TRBJ1-5; unclear D gene. Trimming removed 0 bases from V and 3 bases from J, with 6 bases in between. This CDR3 spans 13 amino acids. The germline gives CDR1 DFQATT, CDR2 SNEGSKA (reference sequence).

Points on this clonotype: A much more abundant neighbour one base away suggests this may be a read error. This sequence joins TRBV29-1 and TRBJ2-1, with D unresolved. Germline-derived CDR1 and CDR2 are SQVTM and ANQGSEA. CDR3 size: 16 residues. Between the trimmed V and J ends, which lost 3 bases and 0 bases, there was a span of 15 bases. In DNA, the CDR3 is TGCAGCGTTGACTGGACCGCCGATAGCTCCTACAATGAGCAGTTCTTC. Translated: CSVDWTADSSYNEQFF.

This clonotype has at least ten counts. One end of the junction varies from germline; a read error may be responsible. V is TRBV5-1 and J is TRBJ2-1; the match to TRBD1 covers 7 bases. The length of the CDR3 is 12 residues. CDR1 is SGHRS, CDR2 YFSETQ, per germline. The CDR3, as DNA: TGTGCCAGCAGCTTAGGGGGCCCTGAGCAGTTCTTC. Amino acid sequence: CASSLGGPEQFF.

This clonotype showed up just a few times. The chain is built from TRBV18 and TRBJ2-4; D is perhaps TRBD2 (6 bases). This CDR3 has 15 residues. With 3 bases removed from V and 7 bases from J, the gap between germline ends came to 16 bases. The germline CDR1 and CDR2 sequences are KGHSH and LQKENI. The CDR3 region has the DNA TGTGCCAGCTCACCGGGGGACCAGGCGGGGAACATTCAGTACTTC. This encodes CASSPGDQAGNIQYF.

CDR3 bases: TGCGCCCCCTCTACCCAGGCTCAAGAGACCCAGTACTTC. Its protein is CAPSTQAQETQYF. The chain links TRBV5-1 to TRBJ2-5; D unclear. The germline gives CDR1 SGHRS, CDR2 YFSETQ. The CDR3 totals 13 residues. V lost 10 bases and J 2 bases, leaving 15 bases between the germline ends.

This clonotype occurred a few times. The CDR3 here is CASRGLQGSSYNEQFF. In DNA, the CDR3 is TGTGCCAGTAGGGGACTACAGGGGAGCTCCTACAATGAGCAGTTCTTC. This rearrangement joins TRBV19 to TRBJ2-1; D may be TRBD1 or TRBD2 (7 bases each). Trimming took off 6 bases at V and 0 bases at J, with 15 bases between the two ends. The CDR3 is made up of 16 amino acids. Germline V gene lookup returns CDR1 LNHDA and CDR2 SQIVND (reference sequence).

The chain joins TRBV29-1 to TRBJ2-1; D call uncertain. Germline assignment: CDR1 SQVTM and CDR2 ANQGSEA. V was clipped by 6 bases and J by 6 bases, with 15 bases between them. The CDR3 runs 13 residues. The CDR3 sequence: CSVSKGYGNEQFF. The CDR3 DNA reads TGCAGCGTGTCCAAAGGTTACGGCAATGAGCAGTTCTTC.

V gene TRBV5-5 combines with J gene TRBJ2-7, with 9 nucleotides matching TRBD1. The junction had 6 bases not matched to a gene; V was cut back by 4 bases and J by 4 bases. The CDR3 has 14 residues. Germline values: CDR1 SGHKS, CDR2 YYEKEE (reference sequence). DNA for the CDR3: TGTGCCAGCAGCGCGGGGACAGGGCAATACGAGCAGTACTTC. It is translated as CASSAGTGQYEQYF.

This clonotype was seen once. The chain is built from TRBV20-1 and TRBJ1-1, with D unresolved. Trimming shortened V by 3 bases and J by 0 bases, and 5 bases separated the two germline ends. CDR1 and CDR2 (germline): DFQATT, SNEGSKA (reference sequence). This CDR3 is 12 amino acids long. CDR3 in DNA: TGCAGTGCTAGGGAGATGAACACTGAAGCTTTCTTT. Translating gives CSAREMNTEAFF.

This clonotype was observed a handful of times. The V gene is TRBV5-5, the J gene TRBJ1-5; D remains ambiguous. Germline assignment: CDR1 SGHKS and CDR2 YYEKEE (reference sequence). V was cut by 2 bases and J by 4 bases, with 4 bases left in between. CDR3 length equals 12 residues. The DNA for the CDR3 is TGTGCCAGCAGCTTCCCTAATCAGCCCCAGCATTTT. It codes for CASSFPNQPQHF.

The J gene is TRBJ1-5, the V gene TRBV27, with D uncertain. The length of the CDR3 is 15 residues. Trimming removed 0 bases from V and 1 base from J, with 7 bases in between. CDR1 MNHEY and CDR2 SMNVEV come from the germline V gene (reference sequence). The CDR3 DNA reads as TGTGCCAGCAGTTTATCGCTGGCCAGCAATCAGCCCCAGCATTTT. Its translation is CASSLSLASNQPQHF.

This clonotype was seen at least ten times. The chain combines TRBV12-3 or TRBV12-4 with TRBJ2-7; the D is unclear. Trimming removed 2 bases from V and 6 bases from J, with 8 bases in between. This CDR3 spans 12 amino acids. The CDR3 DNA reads TGTGCCAGCAGTTTAACGGGCGGCGAGCAGTACTTC. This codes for CASSLTGGEQYF.

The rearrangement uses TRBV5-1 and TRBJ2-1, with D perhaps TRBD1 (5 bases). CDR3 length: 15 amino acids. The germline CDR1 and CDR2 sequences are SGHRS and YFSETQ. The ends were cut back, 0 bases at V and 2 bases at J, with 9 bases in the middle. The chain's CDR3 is CASSLAPGPYNEQFF. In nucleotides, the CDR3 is TGCGCCAGCAGCTTGGCCCCAGGGCCCTACAATGAGCAGTTCTTC.

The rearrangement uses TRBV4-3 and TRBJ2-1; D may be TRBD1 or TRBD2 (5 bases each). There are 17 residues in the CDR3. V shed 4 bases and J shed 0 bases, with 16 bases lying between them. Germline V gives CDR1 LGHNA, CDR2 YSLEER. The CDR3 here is CASSLWGGAGSYNEQFF. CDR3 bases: TGCGCCAGCAGCCTTTGGGGTGGGGCGGGCTCCTACAATGAGCAGTTCTTC.

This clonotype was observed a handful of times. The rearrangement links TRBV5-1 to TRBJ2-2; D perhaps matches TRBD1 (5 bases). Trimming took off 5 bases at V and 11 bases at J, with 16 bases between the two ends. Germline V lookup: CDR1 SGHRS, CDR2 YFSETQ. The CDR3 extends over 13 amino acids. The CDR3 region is CASSPQGRAELFF. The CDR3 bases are TGCGCCAGCAGTCCCCAGGGCAGGGCCGAGCTGTTTTTT.

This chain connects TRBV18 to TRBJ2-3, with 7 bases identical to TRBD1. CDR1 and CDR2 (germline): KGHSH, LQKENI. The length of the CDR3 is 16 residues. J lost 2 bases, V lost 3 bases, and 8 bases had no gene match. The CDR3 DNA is TGTGCCAGCTCACCGGGACAGCTGATTCACACAGATACGCAGTATTTT. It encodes CASSPGQLIHTDTQYF.

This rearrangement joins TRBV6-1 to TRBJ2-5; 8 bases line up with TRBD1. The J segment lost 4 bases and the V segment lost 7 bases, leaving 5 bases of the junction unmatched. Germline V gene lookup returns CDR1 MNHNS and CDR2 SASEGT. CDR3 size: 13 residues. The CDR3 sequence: CASTTGVGETQYF. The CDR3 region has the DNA TGTGCCAGCACGACAGGGGTAGGAGAGACCCAGTACTTC.

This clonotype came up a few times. As DNA, the CDR3 is TGTGCCAGCAGCCAAACAGGGGGCAGGTCTGAAGCTTTCTTT. This sequence encodes CASSQTGGRSEAFF. V usage is TRBV3-1 and J usage is TRBJ1-1; 9 bases match TRBD1. The CDR3 sequence is 14 residues long. Trimming removed 2 bases from V and 6 bases from J; junction bases left unmatched: 4. In germline, CDR1 is LGHDT, CDR2 YNNKEL (reference sequence).

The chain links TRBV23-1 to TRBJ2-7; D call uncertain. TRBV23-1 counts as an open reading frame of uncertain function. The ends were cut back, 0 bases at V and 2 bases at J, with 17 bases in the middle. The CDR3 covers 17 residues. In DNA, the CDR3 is TGCGCCAGCAGTCAATCCCGTATCGGCGTGGTTGCCTACGAGCAGTACTTC. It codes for CASSQSRIGVVAYEQYF.

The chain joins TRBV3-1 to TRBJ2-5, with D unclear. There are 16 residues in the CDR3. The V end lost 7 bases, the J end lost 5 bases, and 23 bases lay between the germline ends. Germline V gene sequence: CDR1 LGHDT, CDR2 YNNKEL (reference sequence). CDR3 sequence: CASTTRRRVGMETQYF. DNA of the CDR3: TGTGCCAGCACGACCAGGCGAAGGGTCGGTATGGAGACCCAGTACTTC.

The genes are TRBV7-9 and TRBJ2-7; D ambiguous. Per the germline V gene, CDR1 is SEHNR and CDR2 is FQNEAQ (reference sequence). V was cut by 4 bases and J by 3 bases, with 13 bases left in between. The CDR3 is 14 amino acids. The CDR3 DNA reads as TGTGCCAGCAGCTCTCCCCCGGAAAGCTACGAGCAGTACTTC. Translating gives CASSSPPESYEQYF.

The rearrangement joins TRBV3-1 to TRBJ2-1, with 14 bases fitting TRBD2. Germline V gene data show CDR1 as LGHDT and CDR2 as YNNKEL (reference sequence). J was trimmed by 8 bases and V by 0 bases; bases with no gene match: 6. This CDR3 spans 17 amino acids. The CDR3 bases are TGTGCCAGCAGCCAAGACCCGACTAGCGGGGGGGCCGATGAGCAGTTCTTC. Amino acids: CASSQDPTSGGADEQFF.

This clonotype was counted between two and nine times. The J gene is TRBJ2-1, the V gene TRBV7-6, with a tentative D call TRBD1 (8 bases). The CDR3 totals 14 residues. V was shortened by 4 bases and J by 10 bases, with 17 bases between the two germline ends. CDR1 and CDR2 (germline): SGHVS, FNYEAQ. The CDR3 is CASSSQGGKEEQFF. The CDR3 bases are TGTGCCAGCAGCTCACAGGGGGGGAAGGAGGAGCAGTTCTTC.

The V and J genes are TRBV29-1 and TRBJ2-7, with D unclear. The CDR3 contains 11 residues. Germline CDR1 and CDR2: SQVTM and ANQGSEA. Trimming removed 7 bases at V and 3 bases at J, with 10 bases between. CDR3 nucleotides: TGCAGCGCGGAAGCGAACTACGAGCAGTACTTC. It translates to CSAEANYEQYF.

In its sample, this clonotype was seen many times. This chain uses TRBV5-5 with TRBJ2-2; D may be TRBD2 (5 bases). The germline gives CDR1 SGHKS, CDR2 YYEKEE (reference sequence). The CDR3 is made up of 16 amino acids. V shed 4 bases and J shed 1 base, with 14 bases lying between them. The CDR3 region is CASSRGLWENTGELFF. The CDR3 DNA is TGTGCCAGCAGCCGCGGGTTGTGGGAGAACACCGGGGAGCTGTTTTTT.

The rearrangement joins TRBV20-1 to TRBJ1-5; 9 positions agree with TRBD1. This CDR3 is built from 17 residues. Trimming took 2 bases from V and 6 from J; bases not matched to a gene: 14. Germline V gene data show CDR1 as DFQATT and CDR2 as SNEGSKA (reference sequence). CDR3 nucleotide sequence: TGCAGTGCTAGACAGGGACAGGGAGGTATTGGTGGTCAGCCCCAGCATTTT. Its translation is CSARQGQGGIGGQPQHF.